The 19 T cell receptor beta chains below come from one sample, sequenced in a study of regulatory T cells in long-lasting Graves disease. As for time point: newly diagnosed GD, antithyroid drugs for less than 3 months. RNA from PBMCs was the source of the TCR library. Construction of the TCR beta libraries employed iRepertoire HTBI primers in conjunction with Arm-PCR of CDR3 regions. TCRdb ran MiXCR on the multiplex PCR reads and lists one entry per CDR3 protein. The sample has approximately 440,000 distinct CDR3 sequences, 15% to 20% seen once. This same sample was also part of a study on T cells in Graves' hyperthyroidism and ophthalmopathy.

The source material was peripheral blood mononuclear cells (PBMCs), sampled at new diagnosis, from a patient treated with antithyroid drugs. Receptors originate from a man aged 40-49 years with Graves disease.

This chain connects TRBV7-3 to TRBJ2-1; 12 bases are a match to TRBD2. The CDR3 totals 17 residues. Per germline, CDR1 SGHTA and CDR2 FQGTGA. With 9 bases clipped from V and 2 bases from J, the junction kept 11 bases outside the gene matches. CDR3 sequence (DNA): TGTGCCAGTAGACCGGGACTAGCGGGCGGAACCTACAATGAGCAGTTCTTC. It translates to CASRPGLAGGTYNEQFF.

This clonotype was seen repeatedly, ten times or more. The chain links TRBV6-1 to TRBJ2-7; tentative D call: TRBD2 (6 bases). Between the trimmed V and J ends, which lost 2 bases and 4 bases, there was a span of 15 bases. The CDR3 is 15 residues long. Germline loops: CDR1 MNHNS, CDR2 SASEGT. The CDR3 protein is CASSELGGVGYEQYF. DNA of the CDR3: TGTGCCAGCAGTGAACTGGGGGGAGTTGGGTACGAGCAGTACTTC.

The chain links TRBV30 to TRBJ1-4; weak D call: TRBD1 (5 bases). Germline V lookup: CDR1 GTSNPN, CDR2 SVGIG (reference sequence). The V end was cut by 3 bases, the J end by 7 bases, with 12 bases between. This CDR3 region has 13 residues. The CDR3 here is CAWSPSGSEKLFF. The CDR3 DNA reads as TGTGCCTGGAGCCCGTCAGGGAGTGAAAAACTGTTTTTT.

V is TRBV7-2 and J is TRBJ2-1; unclear D gene. Between the trimmed V and J ends, which lost 1 base and 13 bases, there was a span of 11 bases. The CDR3 extends over 12 amino acids. CDR1 is SGHTA and CDR2 is FQGNSA in the germline V gene. DNA for the CDR3: TGTGCCAGCAGCTTAGTTGGAATTCGCCAGTTCTTC. As protein: CASSLVGIRQFF.

Ten or more counts support this clonotype. V is TRBV6-1 and J is TRBJ2-5, with D possibly being TRBD1 (6 bases). The V end was cut by 5 bases, the J end by 5 bases, with 18 bases between. This CDR3 region has 15 residues. Germline values: CDR1 MNHNS, CDR2 SASEGT. The CDR3 bases are TGTGCCAGCAGTCCATCCACAGGGAGAGGGGAGACCCAGTACTTC. Its translation: CASSPSTGRGETQYF.

This clonotype showed up just a few times. This sequence joins TRBV5-6 and TRBJ1-4; D perhaps matches TRBD1 (5 bases). V lost 6 bases and J 4 bases, leaving 16 bases between the germline ends. CDR1 is SGHDT and CDR2 is YYEEEE in the germline V gene. The CDR3 runs to 15 residues. This CDR3 is CASTPYRDGNEKLFF. The CDR3 bases are TGTGCCAGCACCCCTTACCGGGACGGTAATGAAAAACTGTTTTTT.

This sequence joins TRBV24-1 and TRBJ2-3; D unclear. Germline V gene sequence: CDR1 KGHDR, CDR2 SFDVKD. The V end was cut by 4 bases, the J end by 4 bases, with 17 bases between. This CDR3 has 16 residues. CDR3 amino acids: CATSDQTVRSSDTQYF. The CDR3, as DNA: TGTGCCACCAGTGACCAAACAGTGCGCAGTTCAGATACGCAGTATTTT.

The rearrangement joins TRBV6-2 or TRBV6-3 to TRBJ2-5; D tentatively reads TRBD1 or TRBD2 (6 bases each). V shed 11 bases and J shed 3 bases, with 10 bases lying between them. Germline CDR1 reads MNHEY; CDR2 reads SVGEGT. CDR3 length: 11 amino acids. In nucleotides, the CDR3 is TGTGCCGGGGGCGGGGAAGAGACCCAGTACTTC. Translating it yields CAGGGEETQYF.

In its sample, this clonotype was seen many times. This chain uses TRBV5-5 with TRBJ2-1; D not certain. With 8 bases removed from V and 8 bases from J, the gap between germline ends came to 5 bases. This CDR3 is built from 9 residues. Germline CDR1 reads SGHKS; CDR2 reads YYEKEE (reference sequence). CDR3 loop: CARRYEQFF. The CDR3 bases are TGTGCCAGGCGGTATGAGCAGTTCTTC.

This clonotype showed up many times. The chain links TRBV20-1 to TRBJ2-7, with D possibly being TRBD1 or TRBD2 (6 bases each). CDR3 size: 13 residues. Trimming took off 3 bases at V and 1 base at J, with 10 bases between the two ends. Germline CDR1 and CDR2: DFQATT and SNEGSKA (reference sequence). The CDR3 DNA reads as TGCAGTGCTAGCGGAGGGGGGTCCTACGAGCAGTACTTC. Translation gives CSASGGGSYEQYF.

This clonotype has a count of ten or more. CDR3 DNA sequence: TGCAGTGCAGCGCGCACGGTGGGGAATGAGCAGTTCTTC. Its protein is CSAARTVGNEQFF. The chain has TRBV20-1 and TRBJ2-1; D remains ambiguous. Trimming removed 6 bases at V and 7 bases at J, with 16 bases between. The length of the CDR3 is 13 residues. CDR1 is DFQATT and CDR2 is SNEGSKA in the germline V gene (reference sequence).

This clonotype was observed at least ten times. The genes are TRBV20-1 and TRBJ2-5; the match to TRBD2 covers 7 bases. This CDR3 is 15 amino acids long. Germline V gene lookup returns CDR1 DFQATT and CDR2 SNEGSKA (reference sequence). Losses at the gene ends were 1 base for V and 3 bases for J; bases not matched to a gene: 8. The CDR3 nucleotides are TGCAGTGCTAGAGGGGCTAGCGGTCTGGAAGAGACCCAGTACTTC. It is translated as CSARGASGLEETQYF.

This sequence joins TRBV5-1 and TRBJ2-6, with D unresolved. Trimming pared 0 bases from V and 0 bases from J, leaving 10 bases between. Germline V gene data show CDR1 as SGHRS and CDR2 as YFSETQ. The CDR3 consists of 17 residues. CDR3 in amino acids: CASSLGHTDSGANVLTF. In nucleotides, the CDR3 is TGCGCCAGCAGCTTGGGACACACGGACTCTGGGGCCAACGTCCTGACTTTC.

This clonotype was found many times. The J gene is TRBJ1-1, the V gene TRBV20-1; D may be TRBD1 (6 bases). The CDR3 loop spans 14 amino acids. Germline V gene sequence: CDR1 DFQATT, CDR2 SNEGSKA (reference sequence). Trimming pared 0 bases from V and 11 bases from J, leaving 19 bases between. CDR3 region: CSARDLGQGFSAFF. DNA of the CDR3: TGCAGTGCTAGAGATCTGGGGCAGGGGTTTTCGGCTTTCTTT.

This clonotype was detected many times. The chain uses TRBV20-1 and TRBJ2-3; 14 positions agree with TRBD2. The CDR3 is made up of 17 amino acids. The germline V gene has CDR1 DFQATT and CDR2 SNEGSKA (reference sequence). With 6 bases clipped from V and 2 bases from J, the junction kept 10 bases outside the gene matches. CDR3 amino acids: CSAETRTSGRITDTQYF. The CDR3 DNA is TGCAGTGCGGAAACAAGGACTAGCGGGAGGATCACAGATACGCAGTATTTT.

The CDR3 loop is CASSHQHEGSYEQYF. Here the CDR3 DNA reads TGCGCCAGCAGCCACCAACATGAGGGATCCTACGAGCAGTACTTC. The chain has TRBV4-1 and TRBJ2-7, with a possible D match to TRBD2 (5 bases). Germline loops: CDR1 MGHRA, CDR2 YSYEKL. Trimming took 3 bases from V and 1 from J, leaving 13 bases between them. The CDR3 spans 15 residues.

This clonotype was recorded once. The chain has TRBV28 and TRBJ1-2; D might be TRBD1 (6 bases). This CDR3 region has 11 residues. Germline V gives CDR1 MDHEN, CDR2 SYDVKM. V shed 10 bases and J shed 8 bases, with 14 bases lying between them. The chain's CDR3 is CATEGGRGYTF. Written as DNA, the CDR3 is TGTGCCACCGAGGGGGGCAGGGGCTACACCTTC.

This clonotype was seen at least ten times. The gene calls are TRBV2 and TRBJ1-5; D not certain. Germline V gene sequence: CDR1 SNHLY, CDR2 FYNNEI. V gave up 6 bases and J gave up 0 bases, with 9 bases separating them. The CDR3 covers 14 residues. The CDR3 loop is CASRNDYSNQPQHF. CDR3 bases: TGTGCCAGCAGAAACGATTATAGCAATCAGCCCCAGCATTTT.

The chain is built from TRBV20-1 and TRBJ2-7; 7 nucleotides align to TRBD2. The CDR3 runs 14 residues. V shed 0 bases and J 1 base; nucleotides not matched to a gene: 3. Germline CDR1 reads DFQATT; CDR2 reads SNEGSKA (reference sequence). Here the CDR3 reads CSAREAGVSYEQYF. The CDR3 DNA follows: TGCAGTGCTAGAGAGGCGGGAGTTTCCTACGAGCAGTACTTC.